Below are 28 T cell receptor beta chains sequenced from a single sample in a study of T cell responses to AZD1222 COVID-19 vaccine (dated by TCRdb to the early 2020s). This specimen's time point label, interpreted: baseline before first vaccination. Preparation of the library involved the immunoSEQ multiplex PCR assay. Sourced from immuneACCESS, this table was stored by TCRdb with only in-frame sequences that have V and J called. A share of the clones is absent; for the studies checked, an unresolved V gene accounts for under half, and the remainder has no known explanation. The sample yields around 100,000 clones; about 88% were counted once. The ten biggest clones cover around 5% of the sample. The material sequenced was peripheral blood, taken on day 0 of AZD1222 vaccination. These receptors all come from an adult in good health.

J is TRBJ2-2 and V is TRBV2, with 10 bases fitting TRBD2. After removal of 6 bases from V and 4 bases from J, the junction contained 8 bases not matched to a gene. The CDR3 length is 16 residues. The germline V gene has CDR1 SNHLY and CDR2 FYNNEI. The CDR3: CASRESSGRGTGELFF. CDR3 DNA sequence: TGTGCCAGCAGGGAATCTAGCGGGAGAGGCACCGGGGAGCTGTTTTTT.

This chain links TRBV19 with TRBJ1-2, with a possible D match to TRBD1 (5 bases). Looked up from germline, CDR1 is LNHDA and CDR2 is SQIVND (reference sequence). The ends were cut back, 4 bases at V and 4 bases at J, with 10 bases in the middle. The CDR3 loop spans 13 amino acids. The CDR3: CASSRDGFYGYTF. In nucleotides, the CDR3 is TGTGCCAGTAGTAGGGACGGCTTCTATGGCTACACCTTC. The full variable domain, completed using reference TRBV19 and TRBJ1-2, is DGGITQSPKYLFRKEGQNVTLSCEQNLNHDAMYWYRQDPGQGLRLIYYSQIVNDFQKGDIAEGYSVSREKKESFPLTVTSAQKNPTAFYLCASSRDGFYGYTFGSGTRLTVV.

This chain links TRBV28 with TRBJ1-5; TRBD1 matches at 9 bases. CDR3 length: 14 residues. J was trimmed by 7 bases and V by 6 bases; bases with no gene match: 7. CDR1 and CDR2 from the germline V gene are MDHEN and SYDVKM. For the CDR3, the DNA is TGTGCCAGCAGCACAGGGACAGGGAGACAGCCCCAGCATTTT. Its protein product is CASSTGTGRQPQHF.

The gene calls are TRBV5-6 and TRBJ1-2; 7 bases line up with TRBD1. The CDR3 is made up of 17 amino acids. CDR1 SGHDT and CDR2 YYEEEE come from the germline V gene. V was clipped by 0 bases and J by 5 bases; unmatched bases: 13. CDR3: CASSLAFGRGRGYGYTF. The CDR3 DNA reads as TGTGCCAGCAGCTTGGCGTTTGGTAGGGGGCGAGGGTATGGCTACACCTTC.

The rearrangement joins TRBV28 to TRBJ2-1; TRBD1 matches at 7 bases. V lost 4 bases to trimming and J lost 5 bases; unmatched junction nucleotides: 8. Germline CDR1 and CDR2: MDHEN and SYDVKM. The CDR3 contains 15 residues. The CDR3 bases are TGTGCCAGCAGTTCAGGGGGTAGGCCCCACAATGAGCAGTTCTTC. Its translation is CASSSGGRPHNEQFF.

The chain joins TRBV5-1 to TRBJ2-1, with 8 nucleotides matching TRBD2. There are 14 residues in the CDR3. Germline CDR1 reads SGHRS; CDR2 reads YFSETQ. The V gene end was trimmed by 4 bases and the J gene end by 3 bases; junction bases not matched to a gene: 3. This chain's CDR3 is CASSRSGGYNEQFF. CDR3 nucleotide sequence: TGCGCCAGCAGCCGCAGCGGGGGCTACAATGAGCAGTTCTTC.

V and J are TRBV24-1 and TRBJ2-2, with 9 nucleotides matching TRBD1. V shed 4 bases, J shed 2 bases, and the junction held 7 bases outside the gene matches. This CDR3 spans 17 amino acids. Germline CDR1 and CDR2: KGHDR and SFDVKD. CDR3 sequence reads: CATSEGHRGLNTGELFF. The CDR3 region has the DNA TGTGCCACCAGTGAGGGGCACAGGGGGCTAAACACCGGGGAGCTGTTTTTT.

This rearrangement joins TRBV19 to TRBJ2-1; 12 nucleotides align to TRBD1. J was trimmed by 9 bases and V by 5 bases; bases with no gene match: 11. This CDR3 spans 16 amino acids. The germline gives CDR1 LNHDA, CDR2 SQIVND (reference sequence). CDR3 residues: CASSPSRDRGRTEQFF. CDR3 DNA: TGTGCCAGTAGTCCCTCTCGGGACAGGGGGCGCACTGAGCAGTTCTTC.

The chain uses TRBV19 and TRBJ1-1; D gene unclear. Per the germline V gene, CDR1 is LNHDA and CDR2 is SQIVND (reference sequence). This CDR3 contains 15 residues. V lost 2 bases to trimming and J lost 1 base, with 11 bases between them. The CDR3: CASSITGTTNTEAFF. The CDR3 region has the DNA TGTGCCAGTAGTATAACGGGAACCACGAACACTGAAGCTTTCTTT.

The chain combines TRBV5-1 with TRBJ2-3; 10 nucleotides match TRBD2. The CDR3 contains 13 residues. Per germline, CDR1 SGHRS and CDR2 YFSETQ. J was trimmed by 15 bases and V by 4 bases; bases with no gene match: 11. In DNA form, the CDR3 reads TGCGCCAGCAGCCCGGAAGGACTAGCGGCGAGTTATTTT. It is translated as CASSPEGLAASYF.

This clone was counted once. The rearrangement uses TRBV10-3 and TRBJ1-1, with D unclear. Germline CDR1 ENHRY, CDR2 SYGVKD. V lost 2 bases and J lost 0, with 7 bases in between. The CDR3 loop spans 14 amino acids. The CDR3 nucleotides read TGTGCCATCAGTGAGGGTCGCATGAACACTGAAGCTTTCTTT. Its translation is CAISEGRMNTEAFF.

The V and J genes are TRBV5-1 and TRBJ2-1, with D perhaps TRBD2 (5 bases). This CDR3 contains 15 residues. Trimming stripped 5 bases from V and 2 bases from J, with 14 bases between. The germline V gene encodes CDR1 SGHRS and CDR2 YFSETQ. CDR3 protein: CASSGLERTYNEQFF. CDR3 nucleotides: TGCGCCAGCAGTGGGCTCGAGCGGACCTACAATGAGCAGTTCTTC.

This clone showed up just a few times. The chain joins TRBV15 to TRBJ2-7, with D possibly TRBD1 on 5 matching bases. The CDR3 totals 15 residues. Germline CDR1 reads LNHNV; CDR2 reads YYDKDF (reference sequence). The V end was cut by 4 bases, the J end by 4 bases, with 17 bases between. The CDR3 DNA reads TGTGCCACCAGCACCCAAAGGGGAATAGGGTACGAGCAGTACTTC. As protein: CATSTQRGIGYEQYF.

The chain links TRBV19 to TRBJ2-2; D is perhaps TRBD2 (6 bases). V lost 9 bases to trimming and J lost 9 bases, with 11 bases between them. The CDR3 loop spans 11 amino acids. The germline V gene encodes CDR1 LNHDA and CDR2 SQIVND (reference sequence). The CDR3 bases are TGTGCCAGAGAGGAGGGCCGGGAGCTGTTTTTT. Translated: CAREEGRELFF.

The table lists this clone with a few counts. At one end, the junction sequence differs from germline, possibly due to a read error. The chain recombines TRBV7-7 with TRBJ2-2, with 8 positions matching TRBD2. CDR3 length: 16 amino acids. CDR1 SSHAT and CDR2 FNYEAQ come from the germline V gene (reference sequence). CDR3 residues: CASSPGVAGSTGELFF. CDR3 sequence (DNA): TGTGCTAGCAGCCCCGGGGTAGCGGGAAGCACCGGGGAGCTGTTTTTT.

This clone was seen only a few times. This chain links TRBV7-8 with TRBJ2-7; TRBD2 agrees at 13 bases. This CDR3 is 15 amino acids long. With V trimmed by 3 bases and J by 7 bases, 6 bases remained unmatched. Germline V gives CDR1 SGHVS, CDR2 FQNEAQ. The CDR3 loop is CASSFGLAGAIEQYF. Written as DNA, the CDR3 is TGTGCCAGCAGCTTTGGACTAGCGGGAGCTATTGAGCAGTACTTC.

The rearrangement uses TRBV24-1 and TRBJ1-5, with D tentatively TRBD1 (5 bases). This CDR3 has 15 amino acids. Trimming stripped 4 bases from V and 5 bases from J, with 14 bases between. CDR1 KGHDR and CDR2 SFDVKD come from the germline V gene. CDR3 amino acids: CATSDPRRGDQPQHF. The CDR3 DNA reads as TGTGCCACCAGTGACCCAAGGAGGGGCGATCAGCCCCAGCATTTT.

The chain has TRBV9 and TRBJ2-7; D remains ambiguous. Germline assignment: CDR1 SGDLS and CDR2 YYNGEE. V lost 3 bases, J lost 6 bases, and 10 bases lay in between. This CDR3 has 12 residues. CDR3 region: CASSGPRGEQYF. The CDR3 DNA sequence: TGTGCCAGCAGCGGCCCTCGCGGCGAGCAGTACTTC.

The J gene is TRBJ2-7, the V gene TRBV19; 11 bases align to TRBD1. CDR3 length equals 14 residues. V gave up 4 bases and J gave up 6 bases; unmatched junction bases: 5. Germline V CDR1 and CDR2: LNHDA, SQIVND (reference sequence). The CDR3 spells CASSKEDRGREQYF. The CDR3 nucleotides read TGTGCCAGTAGTAAAGAGGACAGGGGGCGCGAGCAGTACTTC. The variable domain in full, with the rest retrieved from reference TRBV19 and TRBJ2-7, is DGGITQSPKYLFRKEGQNVTLSCEQNLNHDAMYWYRQDPGQGLRLIYYSQIVNDFQKGDIAEGYSVSREKKESFPLTVTSAQKNPTAFYLCASSKEDRGREQYFGPGTRLTVT.

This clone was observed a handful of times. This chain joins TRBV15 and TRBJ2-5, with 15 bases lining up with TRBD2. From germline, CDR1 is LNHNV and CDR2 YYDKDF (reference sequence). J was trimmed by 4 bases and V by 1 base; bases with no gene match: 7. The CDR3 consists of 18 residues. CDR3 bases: TGTGCCACCAGCAGAGGGACTAGCGGGGGGGCCGTGGGAGAGACCCAGTACTTC. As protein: CATSRGTSGGAVGETQYF.

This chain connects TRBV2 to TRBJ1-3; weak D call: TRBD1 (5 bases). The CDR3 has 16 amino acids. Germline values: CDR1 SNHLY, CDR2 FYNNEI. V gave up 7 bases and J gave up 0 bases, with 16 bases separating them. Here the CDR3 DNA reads TGTGCCAGCATCTACGGGACGTCGGGCTCTGGAAACACCATATATTTT. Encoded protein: CASIYGTSGSGNTIYF. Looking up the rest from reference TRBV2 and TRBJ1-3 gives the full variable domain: EPEVTQTPSHQVTQMGQEVILRCVPISNHLYFYWYRQILGQKVEFLVSFYNNEISEKSEIFDDQFSVERPDGSNFTLKIRSTKLEDSAMYFCASIYGTSGSGNTIYFGEGSWLTVV.

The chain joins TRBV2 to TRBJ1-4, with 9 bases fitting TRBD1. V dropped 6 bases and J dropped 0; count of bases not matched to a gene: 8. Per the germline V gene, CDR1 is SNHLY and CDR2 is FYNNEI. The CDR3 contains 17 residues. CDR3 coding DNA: TGTGCCAGCAGACAGGACAGGGGAGGCGCAACTAATGAAAAACTGTTTTTT. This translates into CASRQDRGGATNEKLFF. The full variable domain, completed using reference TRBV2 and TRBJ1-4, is EPEVTQTPSHQVTQMGQEVILRCVPISNHLYFYWYRQILGQKVEFLVSFYNNEISEKSEIFDDQFSVERPDGSNFTLKIRSTKLEDSAMYFCASRQDRGGATNEKLFFGSGTQLSVL.

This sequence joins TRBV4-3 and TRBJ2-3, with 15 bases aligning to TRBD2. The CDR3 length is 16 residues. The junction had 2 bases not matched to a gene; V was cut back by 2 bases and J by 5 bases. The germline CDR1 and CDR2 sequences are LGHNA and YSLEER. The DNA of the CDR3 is TGCGCCAGCAGCCAATTGGGACTAGCGGGAGGAGATACGCAGTATTTT. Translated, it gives CASSQLGLAGGDTQYF.

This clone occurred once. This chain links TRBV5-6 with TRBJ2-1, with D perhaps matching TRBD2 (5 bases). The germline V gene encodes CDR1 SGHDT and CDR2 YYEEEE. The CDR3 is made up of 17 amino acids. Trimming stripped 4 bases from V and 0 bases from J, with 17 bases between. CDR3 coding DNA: TGTGCCAGCAGCACGGGGTGGACGGTGAACTCCTACAATGAGCAGTTCTTC. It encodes CASSTGWTVNSYNEQFF. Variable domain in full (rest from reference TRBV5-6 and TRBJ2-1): DAGVTQSPTHLIKTRGQQVTLRCSPKSGHDTVSWYQQALGQGPQFIFQYYEEEERQRGNFPDRFSGHQFPNYSSELNVNALLLGDSALYLCASSTGWTVNSYNEQFFGPGTRLTVL.

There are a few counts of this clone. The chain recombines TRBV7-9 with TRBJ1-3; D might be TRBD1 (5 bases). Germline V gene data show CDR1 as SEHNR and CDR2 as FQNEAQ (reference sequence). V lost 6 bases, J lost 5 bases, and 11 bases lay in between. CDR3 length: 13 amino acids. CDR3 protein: CASSFGGRNTIYF. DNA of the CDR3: TGTGCCAGCAGTTTCGGGGGGAGAAACACCATATATTTT.

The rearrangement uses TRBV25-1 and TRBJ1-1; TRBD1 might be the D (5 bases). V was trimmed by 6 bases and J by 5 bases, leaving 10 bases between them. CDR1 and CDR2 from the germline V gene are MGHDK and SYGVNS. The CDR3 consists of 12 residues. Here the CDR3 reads CASSLRETEAFF. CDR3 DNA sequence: TGTGCCAGCAGCCTCAGGGAAACTGAAGCTTTCTTT.

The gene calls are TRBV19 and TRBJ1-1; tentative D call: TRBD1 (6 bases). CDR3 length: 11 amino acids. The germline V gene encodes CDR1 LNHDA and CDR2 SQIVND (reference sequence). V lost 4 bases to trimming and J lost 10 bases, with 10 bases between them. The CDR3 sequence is CASSSRGAAFF. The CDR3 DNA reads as TGTGCCAGTAGTAGTCGGGGGGCAGCTTTCTTT. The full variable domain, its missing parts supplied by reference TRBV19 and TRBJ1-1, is DGGITQSPKYLFRKEGQNVTLSCEQNLNHDAMYWYRQDPGQGLRLIYYSQIVNDFQKGDIAEGYSVSREKKESFPLTVTSAQKNPTAFYLCASSSRGAAFFGQGTRLTVV.

As DNA, the CDR3 is TGTGCCAGCAGCAACCGGAACGGACAGGGCTGGGGCAATCAGCCCCAGCATTTT. It is translated as CASSNRNGQGWGNQPQHF. This chain uses TRBV21-1 with TRBJ1-5; TRBD1 is taken as the D call from the table, unchecked against the DNA. TRBV21-1 counts as a pseudogene. The CDR3 spans 18 residues.